The present TCR beta chain was sequenced within a study of T cells after yellow fever vaccination. Turning to the study itself: Each low-cell-number fraction was prepared by means of SMART-Seq v4 Ultra Low Input.

The V gene lost 3 bases and the J gene lost 7 bases, with 6 bases spanning the gap. Per the germline V gene, CDR1 is SGHTA and CDR2 is FQGNSA. The CDR3 runs to 12 residues. TCRdb re-analysed the 5' RACE reads in MiXCR, keeping a single row per CDR3 protein. Found here are hundreds of thousands of distinct CDR3 sequences, around 16% of them singletons; the top ten hold roughly 17%. The source material was PBMCs, sampled 5 to 6 days after the first yellow fever vaccination. The V and J genes are TRBV7-2 and TRBJ2-2; D gene unclear. This TCR was recovered from a man aged 18-30 years who received the YFV17D yellow fever vaccine. CDR3 loop: CASSFLHGELFF. In DNA, the CDR3 is TGTGCCAGCAGCTTTTTGCACGGGGAGCTGTTTTTT.